In its sample, the clone carrying this TCR beta chain ranks as medium-sized. The germline V gene encodes CDR1 LNHNV and CDR2 YYDKDF (reference sequence). This CDR3 spans 16 amino acids. V gave up 2 bases and J gave up 1 base; unmatched junction bases: 7. The data were obtained in a study of blood T cell repertoires in COVID-19. The method was immunoSEQ multiplex PCR; TCRdb's version includes in-frame clones alone and lacks a portion of them. The sample carries 110,000 or so clones, more than 80% recorded once. The sequence was obtained from a woman aged 40 to 50 with acute or convalescent COVID-19. Material: peripheral blood. The V gene is TRBV15, the J gene TRBJ1-2, with 7 positions matching TRBD1. CDR3: CATSRSGTENNYGYTF. Here the CDR3 DNA reads TGTGCCACCAGCAGATCCGGGACAGAAAATAACTATGGCTACACCTTC.